These 25 T cell receptor beta chains share one sample of origin, sequenced in a study of CXCR4 blockade with PD-1 therapy in pancreatic cancer. Libraries were prepared by immunoSEQ multiplex PCR; TCRdb keeps only in-frame clonotypes and omits some of them. The table records more than 750 clones, 30% to 40% of them present only once. Material for sequencing was tumor tissue. Receptor source: a human donor with pancreatic ductal adenocarcinoma.

The gene calls are TRBV18 and TRBJ1-1; 9 bases are a match to TRBD1. Trimming removed 3 bases from V and 6 bases from J; junction bases left unmatched: 8. The CDR3 consists of 15 residues. Germline CDR1 reads KGHSH; CDR2 reads LQKENI. The CDR3 region is CASSPRGQGSAEAFF. Written as DNA, the CDR3 is TGTGCCAGCTCACCGAGAGGACAGGGGAGCGCTGAAGCTTTCTTT.

By share of the sample, this clone is medium-sized (0.01 to 0.1%). The junction differs from germline at one of its ends, possibly a read error. One or more bases were not read clearly; the residue they encode is written X. The chain combines TRBV6-8 with TRBJ2-3; 8 bases are a match to TRBD2. Per the germline V gene, CDR1 is MNHGY and CDR2 is SAAAGT. The CDR3 is 15 residues long. CDR3 in amino acids: CASSDSAGAXDTQYF. The CDR3 DNA is TGTGCCAGCAGTGACTCAGCGGGAGCCAYAGATACGCAGTATTTT.

By frequency in the sample, this clone is medium-sized. The chain has TRBV10-3 and TRBJ1-5, with no clear D. In germline, CDR1 is ENHRY, CDR2 SYGVKD. V lost 10 bases and J lost 4, with 17 bases in between. CDR3 length: 14 residues. As DNA, the CDR3 is TGTGCCAGCGCGGCGTGGAACAGTAATCAGCCCCAGCATTTT. Translating it yields CASAAWNSNQPQHF.

This clone was counted a few times. The genes are TRBV9 and TRBJ2-5; 12 positions agree with TRBD1. The CDR3 spans 18 residues. V shed 3 bases, J shed 2 bases, and the junction held 11 bases outside the gene matches. CDR1 SGDLS and CDR2 YYNGEE come from the germline V gene. The CDR3 region is CASSEGTGGLLVQETQYF. As DNA, the CDR3 is TGTGCCAGCAGCGAAGGGACAGGGGGCCTACTTGTTCAAGAGACCCAGTACTTC.

This clone was observed a handful of times. This rearrangement joins TRBV30 to TRBJ1-1; a possible D gene is TRBD1 (6 bases). CDR1 and CDR2 (germline): GTSNPN, SVGIG (reference sequence). This CDR3 has 14 residues. V was trimmed by 4 bases and J by 5 bases, leaving 17 bases between them. For the CDR3, the DNA is TGTGCCTGGATGGAAGGACAGTGGAATACTGAAGCTTTCTTT. It codes for CAWMEGQWNTEAFF.

This clone showed up just once. The V call is TRBV25-1, the J call TRBJ2-5, with D possibly being TRBD1 (6 bases). From germline, CDR1 is MGHDK and CDR2 SYGVNS. This CDR3 has 16 residues. V was trimmed by 2 bases and J by 2 bases, leaving 15 bases between them. The CDR3 here is CASSEGGGHRQETQYF. DNA of the CDR3: TGTGCCAGCAGTGAAGGTGGGGGACACAGACAAGAGACCCAGTACTTC.

By share, this clone counts as large. One end of the junction does not line up with germline, which may come from a read error. The CDR3: CASSDSTTQTGELFF. The DNA for the CDR3 is TGTGCCAGCAGTGACTCGACTACACAAACCGGGGAGCTGTTTTTT. This sequence joins TRBV6-8 and TRBJ2-2; tentatively, D is TRBD2 (5 bases). The CDR3 runs to 15 residues. CDR1 and CDR2 (germline): MNHGY, SAAAGT.

CDR3 amino acids: CASSFSGRGGMSSLSWQFF. CDR3 DNA sequence: TGTGCCAGCAGTTTCTCCGGGAGGGGAGGAATGAGCAGTTTAAGTTGGCAGTTCTTC. V is TRBV6-8 and J is TRBJ2-1; 8 nucleotides line up with TRBD2. Germline V lookup: CDR1 MNHGY, CDR2 SAAAGT. With V trimmed by 4 bases and J by 12 bases, 26 bases remained unmatched. The CDR3 sequence is 19 residues long.

This clone was counted a few times. The chain joins TRBV7-1 to TRBJ2-7; possibly TRBD1 or TRBD2 for D (5 bases each). Being an ORF, TRBV7-1 has a function that is uncertain. Trimming removed 5 bases at V and 6 bases at J, with 14 bases between. CDR3 length equals 13 residues. CDR3 in DNA: TGTGCCAGCAGCCCCGGGACGCAGGGCGAGCAGTACTTC. It is translated as CASSPGTQGEQYF.

The rearrangement links TRBV19 to TRBJ1-3; no definite D call. V shed 1 base and J shed 0 bases, with 4 bases lying between them. This CDR3 region has 14 residues. Germline assignment: CDR1 LNHDA and CDR2 SQIVND (reference sequence). CDR3 nucleotide sequence: TGTGCCAGTAGTATAGCCATCTCTGGAAACACCATATATTTT. Translating it yields CASSIAISGNTIYF.

The chain links TRBV30 to TRBJ1-6; possibly TRBD1 for D (5 bases). V dropped 3 bases and J dropped 7 bases, with 13 bases sitting between them. There are 14 residues in the CDR3. Looked up from germline, CDR1 is GTSNPN and CDR2 is SVGIG (reference sequence). The CDR3 bases are TGTGCCTGGAGCTCCGGGACCGAAAATTCACCCCTCCACTTT. Translated, it gives CAWSSGTENSPLHF.

Judged by abundance, this clone is medium-sized. V is TRBV11-3 and J is TRBJ1-2; D is uncertain. Trimming stripped 5 bases from V and 6 bases from J, with 16 bases between. Germline V gene lookup returns CDR1 SGHNT and CDR2 YENEEA. This CDR3 contains 14 residues. DNA of the CDR3: TGTGCCAGCAGCCAGGTCGTCGGATCTGATGGCTACACCTTC. Translation gives CASSQVVGSDGYTF.

The chain has TRBV6-8 and TRBJ1-4; D might be TRBD1 (6 bases). The germline V and J ends were trimmed by 6 bases and 4 bases, with 12 bases remaining between them. CDR3 size: 14 residues. The germline V gene encodes CDR1 MNHGY and CDR2 SAAAGT. This CDR3 reads CASSPRQVNEKLFF. The CDR3 bases are TGTGCCAGCAGCCCCAGACAGGTTAATGAAAAACTGTTTTTT.

This clone turned up a few times. This rearrangement joins TRBV29-1 to TRBJ2-1; 13 bases map to TRBD2. This CDR3 region has 16 residues. CDR1 and CDR2 (germline): SQVTM, ANQGSEA. J gave up 1 base and V 6 bases, and 6 bases lay outside the gene matches. The CDR3 spells CSVETSGRRSYNEQFF. CDR3 bases: TGCAGCGTGGAGACTAGCGGGAGGAGGTCCTACAATGAGCAGTTCTTC.

The chain has TRBV30 and TRBJ2-4, with 8 bases aligning to TRBD1. This CDR3 contains 16 residues. Germline V gene data show CDR1 as GTSNPN and CDR2 as SVGIG (reference sequence). Trimming took 0 bases from V and 6 from J; bases not matched to a gene: 10. The CDR3 bases are TGTGCCTGGAGTGTAGGGGTTCCAGGGGGCGGAAACATTCAGTACTTC. Its protein product is CAWSVGVPGGGNIQYF.

The chain carries TRBV19 and TRBJ1-5, with D possibly being TRBD1 (6 bases). The V end lost 3 bases, the J end lost 2 bases, and 14 bases lay between the germline ends. Germline lookup yields CDR1 LNHDA and CDR2 SQIVND (reference sequence). This CDR3 region has 16 residues. The DNA of the CDR3 is TGTGCCAGTAGTATGGGTTCCAGGGGAGGCAATCAGCCCCAGCATTTT. Amino acid sequence: CASSMGSRGGNQPQHF.

V is TRBV6-8 and J is TRBJ1-6, with D uncertain. From germline, CDR1 is MNHGY and CDR2 SAAAGT. V lost 5 bases, J lost 10 bases, and 15 bases lay in between. There are 14 residues in the CDR3. CDR3 nucleotide sequence: TGTGCCAGCAGTGCCCAGGAGGAGGGATCACCCCTCCACTTT. This gives the protein CASSAQEEGSPLHF.

The CDR3 is CASSLVFGLGYEQYF. In nucleotides, the CDR3 is TGTGCCAGCAGCTTGGTGTTTGGGTTAGGCTACGAGCAGTACTTC. The genes are TRBV7-6 and TRBJ2-7; no definite D call. Germline CDR1 and CDR2: SGHVS and FNYEAQ. Trimming took 3 bases from V and 3 from J, leaving 15 bases between them. The CDR3 is 15 amino acids.

The gene calls are TRBV19 and TRBJ2-3, with TRBD1 identical over 7 bases. The CDR3 is 13 residues long. Germline CDR1 reads LNHDA; CDR2 reads SQIVND (reference sequence). V lost 5 bases to trimming and J lost 3 bases; unmatched junction nucleotides: 2. CDR3 residues: CASSPTGTDTQYF. The CDR3 DNA reads as TGTGCCAGTAGTCCGACAGGGACAGATACGCAGTATTTT.

As regards this clone: One end of the junction is discordant with germline, which a read error may explain. V gene TRBV10-2 combines with J gene TRBJ1-1; tentatively, D is TRBD1 (5 bases). Germline V gene data show CDR1 as WSHSY and CDR2 as SAAADI. The CDR3 consists of 13 residues. In DNA form, the CDR3 reads TGCGCCAGCGCTGAACAGGACCACACTGAAGTTTTCTTT. Encoded protein: CASAEQDHTEVFF.

The genes are TRBV12-5 and TRBJ2-3; perhaps TRBD2 as D (5 bases). The ends were cut back, 2 bases at V and 0 bases at J, with 12 bases in the middle. From germline, CDR1 is LGHNT and CDR2 FRNRAP. The length of the CDR3 is 16 residues. The CDR3, as DNA: TGTGCTAGTGGTTTGACCGTCAGGACTAGCACAGATACGCAGTATTTT. Protein sequence: CASGLTVRTSTDTQYF.

This clone was observed once. V usage is TRBV15 and J usage is TRBJ1-4, with D uncertain. V was pared by 1 base and J by 4 bases, with 7 bases between. CDR1 and CDR2 from the germline V gene are LNHNV and YYDKDF (reference sequence). The CDR3 is made up of 14 amino acids. CDR3 sequence reads: CATSRGRLNEKLFF. The CDR3 DNA reads TGTGCCACCAGCAGAGGGAGACTTAATGAAAAACTGTTTTTT.

The J gene is TRBJ2-3, the V gene TRBV18; no definite D call. This CDR3 region has 12 residues. Germline-derived CDR1 and CDR2 are KGHSH and LQKENI. Trimming removed 3 bases at V and 5 bases at J, with 6 bases between. The CDR3 nucleotides are TGTGCCAGCTCACCGGAAAGAGATACGCAGTATTTT. Translated, it gives CASSPERDTQYF.

By its share, this clone is medium-sized. CDR3 loop: CASRLSPRAQRYTF. DNA for the CDR3: TGTGCAAGTCGCTTATCTCCTCGGGCACAACGCTACACCTTC. This sequence joins TRBV12-2 and TRBJ1-2. TRBV12-2 is described as a pseudogene. This CDR3 has 14 residues.

Comment on this clone: An end of the junction differs from the germline gene, which may be a read error. V gene TRBV15 combines with J gene TRBJ2-1, with TRBD2 matching 9 bases. This CDR3 spans 16 amino acids. Germline V gives CDR1 LNHNV, CDR2 YYDKDF (reference sequence). The chain's CDR3 is CATSSESGRSSNEQFF. CDR3 nucleotides: TGTGCCACCAGCAGTGAGAGCGGGAGGTCCTCCAATGAGCAGTTCTTC.